This T cell receptor (beta chain) was recovered during a study of PD-1 blockade in classical Hodgkin lymphoma. The study, taken as a whole, reports: Newly diagnosed patients were reported to start with lower TCR diversity than healthy donors. Newly diagnosed patients and complete responders had comparable diversity at baseline.

A note on this clone: Its antigen is currently unknown.

The data were produced by immunoSEQ multiplex PCR, yet TCRdb's version contains in-frame clones alone and is incomplete. The sample has tens of thousands of clones; about three quarters are singletons. With no exception, relapse followed autologous stem cell transplantation in all patients, and brentuximab vedotin exposure varied. CD4+ T cells were purified from thawed PBMCs by magnetic negative selection. Under best response, outcomes were complete response, partial response or progressive disease. The TCR comes from a human donor with classical Hodgkin lymphoma. The sequences come from CD4+ T cells from blood, collected at baseline.

The CDR3: CASSQEPEGYNEQFF. Written as DNA, the CDR3 is TGCGCCAGCAGCCAAGAACCCGAGGGTTACAATGAGCAGTTCTTC. The chain is built from TRBV4-1 and TRBJ2-1, with D maybe TRBD2 (5 bases). CDR1 and CDR2 from the germline V gene are MGHRA and YSYEKL. This CDR3 comprises 15 residues. V lost 0 bases and J lost 4, with 10 bases in between.